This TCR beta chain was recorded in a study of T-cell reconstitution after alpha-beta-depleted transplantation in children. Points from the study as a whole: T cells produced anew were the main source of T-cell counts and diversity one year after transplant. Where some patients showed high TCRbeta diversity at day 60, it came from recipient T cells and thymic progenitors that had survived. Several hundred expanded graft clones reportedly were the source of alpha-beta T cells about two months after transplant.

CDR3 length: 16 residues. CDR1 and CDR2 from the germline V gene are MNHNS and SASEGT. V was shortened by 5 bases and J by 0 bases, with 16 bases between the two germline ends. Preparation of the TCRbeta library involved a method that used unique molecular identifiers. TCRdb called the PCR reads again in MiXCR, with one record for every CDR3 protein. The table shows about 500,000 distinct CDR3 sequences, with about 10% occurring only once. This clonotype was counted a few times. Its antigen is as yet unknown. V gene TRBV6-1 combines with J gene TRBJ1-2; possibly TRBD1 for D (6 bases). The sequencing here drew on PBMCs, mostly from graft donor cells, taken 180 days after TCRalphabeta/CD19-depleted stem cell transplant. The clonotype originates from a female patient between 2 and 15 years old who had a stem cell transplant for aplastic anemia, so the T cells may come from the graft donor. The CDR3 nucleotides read TGTGCCAGCAGTCCCCTTACAGGGTGGGCTAACTATGGCTACACCTTC. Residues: CASSPLTGWANYGYTF.